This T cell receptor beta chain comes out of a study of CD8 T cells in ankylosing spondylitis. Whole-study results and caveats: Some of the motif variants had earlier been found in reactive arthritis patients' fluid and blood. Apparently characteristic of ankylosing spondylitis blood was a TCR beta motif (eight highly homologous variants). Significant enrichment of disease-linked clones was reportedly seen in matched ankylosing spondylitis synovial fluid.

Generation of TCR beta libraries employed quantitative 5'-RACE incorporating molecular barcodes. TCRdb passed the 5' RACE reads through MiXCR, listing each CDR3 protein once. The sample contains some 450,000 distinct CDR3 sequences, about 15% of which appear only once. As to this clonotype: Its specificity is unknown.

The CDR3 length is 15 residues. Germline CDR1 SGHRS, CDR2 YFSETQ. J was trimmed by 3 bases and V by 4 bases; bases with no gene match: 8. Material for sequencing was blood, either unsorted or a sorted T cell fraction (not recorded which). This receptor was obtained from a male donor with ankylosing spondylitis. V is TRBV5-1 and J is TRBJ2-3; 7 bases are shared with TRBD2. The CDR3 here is CASSPGRRGTDTQYF. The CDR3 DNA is TGCGCCAGCAGCCCCGGACGGCGGGGGACAGATACGCAGTATTTT.